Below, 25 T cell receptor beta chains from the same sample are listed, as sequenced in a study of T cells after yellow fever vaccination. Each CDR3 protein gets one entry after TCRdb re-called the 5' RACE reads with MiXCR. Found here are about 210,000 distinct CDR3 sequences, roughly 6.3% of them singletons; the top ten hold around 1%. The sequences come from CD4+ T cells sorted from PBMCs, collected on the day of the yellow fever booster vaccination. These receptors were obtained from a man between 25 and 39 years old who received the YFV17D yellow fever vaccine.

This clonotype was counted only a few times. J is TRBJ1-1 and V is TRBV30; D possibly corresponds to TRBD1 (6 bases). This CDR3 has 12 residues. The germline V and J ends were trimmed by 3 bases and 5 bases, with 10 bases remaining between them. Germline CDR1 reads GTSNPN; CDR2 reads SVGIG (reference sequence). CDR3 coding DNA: TGTGCCTGGAGGCAGGGGAGGACTGAAGCTTTCTTT. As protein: CAWRQGRTEAFF.

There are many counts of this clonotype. CDR3 loop: CASSYSGTSGSSYNEQFF. CDR3 DNA: TGTGCCAGCAGTTACTCAGGGACTAGCGGGAGCTCCTACAATGAGCAGTTCTTC. The V call is TRBV6-5, the J call TRBJ2-1, with 14 bases aligning to TRBD2. Germline assignment: CDR1 MNHEY and CDR2 SVGAGI. The CDR3 spans 18 residues. Trimming removed 0 bases from V and 0 bases from J; junction bases left unmatched: 1.

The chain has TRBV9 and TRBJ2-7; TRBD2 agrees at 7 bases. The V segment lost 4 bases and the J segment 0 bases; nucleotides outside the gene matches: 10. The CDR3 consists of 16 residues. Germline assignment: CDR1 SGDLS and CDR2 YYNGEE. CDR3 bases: TGTGCCAGCAGCCCCGGGGGGAGCGCGAGCTCCTACGAGCAGTACTTC. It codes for CASSPGGSASSYEQYF.

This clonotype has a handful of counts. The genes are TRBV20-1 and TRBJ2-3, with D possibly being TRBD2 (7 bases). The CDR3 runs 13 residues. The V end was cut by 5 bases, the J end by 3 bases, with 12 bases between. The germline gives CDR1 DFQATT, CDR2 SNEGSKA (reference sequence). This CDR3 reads CSAEGGGTDTQYF. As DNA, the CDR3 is TGCAGTGCTGAGGGGGGGGGGACAGATACGCAGTATTTT.

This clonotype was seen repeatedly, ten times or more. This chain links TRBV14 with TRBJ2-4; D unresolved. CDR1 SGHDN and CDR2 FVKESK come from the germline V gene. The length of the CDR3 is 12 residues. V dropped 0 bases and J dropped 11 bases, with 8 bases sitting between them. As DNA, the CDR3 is TGTGCCAGCAGCCAAGACCGTTTGGTTCAGTACTTC. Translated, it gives CASSQDRLVQYF.

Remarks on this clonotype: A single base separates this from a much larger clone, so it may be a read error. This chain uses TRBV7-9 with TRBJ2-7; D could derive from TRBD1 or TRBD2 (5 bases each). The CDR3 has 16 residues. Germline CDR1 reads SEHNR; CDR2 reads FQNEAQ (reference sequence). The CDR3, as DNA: TGTGTCAGCAGCTTATATTATAGCAGAGGGGAGAACGAGCAGTACTTC. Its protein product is CVSSLYYSRGENEQYF.

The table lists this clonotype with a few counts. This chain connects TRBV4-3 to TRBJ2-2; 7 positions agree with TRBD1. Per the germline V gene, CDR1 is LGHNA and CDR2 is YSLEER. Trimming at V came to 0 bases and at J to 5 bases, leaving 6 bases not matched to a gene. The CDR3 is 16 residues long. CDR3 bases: TGCGCCAGCAGCCAAGATCCCAGGGGGAGAACCGGGGAGCTGTTTTTT. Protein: CASSQDPRGRTGELFF.

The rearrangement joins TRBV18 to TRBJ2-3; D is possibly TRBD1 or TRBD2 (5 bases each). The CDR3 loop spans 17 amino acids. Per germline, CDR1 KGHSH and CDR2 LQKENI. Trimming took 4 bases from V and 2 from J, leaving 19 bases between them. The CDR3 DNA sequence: TGTGCCAGCTCACGCGCAGTGGGTCAGGGAGCCACAGATACGCAGTATTTT. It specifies CASSRAVGQGATDTQYF. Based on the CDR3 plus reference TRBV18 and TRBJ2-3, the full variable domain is NAGVMQNPRHLVRRRGQEARLRCSPMKGHSHVYWYRQLPEEGLKFMVYLQKENIIDESGMPKERFSAEFPKEGPSILRIQQVVRGDSAAYFCASSRAVGQGATDTQYFGPGTRLTVL.

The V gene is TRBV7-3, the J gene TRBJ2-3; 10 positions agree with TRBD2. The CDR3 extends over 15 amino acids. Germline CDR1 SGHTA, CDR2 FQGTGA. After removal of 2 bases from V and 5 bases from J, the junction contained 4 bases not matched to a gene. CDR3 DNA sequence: TGTGCCAGCAGCTTACAAGCGGGAGGGATAGATACGCAGTATTTT. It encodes CASSLQAGGIDTQYF.

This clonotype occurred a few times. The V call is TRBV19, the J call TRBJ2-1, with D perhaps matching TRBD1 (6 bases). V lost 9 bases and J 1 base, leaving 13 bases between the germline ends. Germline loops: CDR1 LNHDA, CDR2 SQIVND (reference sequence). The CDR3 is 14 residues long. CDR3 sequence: CASLDRRSYNEQFF. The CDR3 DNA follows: TGTGCCAGCCTTGACAGGAGGTCCTACAATGAGCAGTTCTTC.

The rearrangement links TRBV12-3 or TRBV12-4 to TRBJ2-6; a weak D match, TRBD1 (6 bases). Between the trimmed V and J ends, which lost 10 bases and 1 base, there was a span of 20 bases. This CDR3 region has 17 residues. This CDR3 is CAITNTGTGSGANVLTF. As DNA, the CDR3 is TGTGCCATCACCAATACAGGGACCGGGTCTGGGGCCAACGTCCTGACTTTC.

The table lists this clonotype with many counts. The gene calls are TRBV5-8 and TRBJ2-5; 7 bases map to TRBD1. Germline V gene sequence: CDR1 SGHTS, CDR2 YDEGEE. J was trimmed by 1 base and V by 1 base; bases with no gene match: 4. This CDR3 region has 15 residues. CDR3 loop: CASSLRGTVQETQYF. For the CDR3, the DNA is TGTGCCAGCAGCTTGAGAGGGACAGTCCAAGAGACCCAGTACTTC.

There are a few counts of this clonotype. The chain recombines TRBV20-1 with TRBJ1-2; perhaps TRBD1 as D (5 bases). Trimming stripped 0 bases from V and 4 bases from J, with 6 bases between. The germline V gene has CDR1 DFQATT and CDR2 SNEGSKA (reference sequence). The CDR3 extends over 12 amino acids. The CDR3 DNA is TGCAGTGCTAGAGATCAGGGCTATGGCTACACCTTC. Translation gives CSARDQGYGYTF.

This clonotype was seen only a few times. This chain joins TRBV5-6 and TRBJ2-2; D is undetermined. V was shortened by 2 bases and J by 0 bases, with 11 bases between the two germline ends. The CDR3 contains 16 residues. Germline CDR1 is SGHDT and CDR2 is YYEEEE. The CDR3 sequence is CASSLSTNPNTGELFF. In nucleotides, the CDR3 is TGTGCCAGCAGCTTATCGACAAACCCGAACACCGGGGAGCTGTTTTTT.

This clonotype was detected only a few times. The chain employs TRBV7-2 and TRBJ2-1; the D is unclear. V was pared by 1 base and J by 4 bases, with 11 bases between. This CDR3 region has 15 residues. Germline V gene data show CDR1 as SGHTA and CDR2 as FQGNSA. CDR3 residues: CASSLDVARYNEQFF. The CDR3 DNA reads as TGTGCCAGCAGCTTAGATGTGGCCCGATACAATGAGCAGTTCTTC. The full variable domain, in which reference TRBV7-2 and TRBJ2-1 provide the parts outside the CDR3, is GAGVSQSPSNKVTEKGKDVELRCDPISGHTALYWYRQSLGQGLEFLIYFQGNSAPDKSGLPSDRFSAERTGGSVSTLTIQRTQQEDSAVYLCASSLDVARYNEQFFGPGTRLTVL.

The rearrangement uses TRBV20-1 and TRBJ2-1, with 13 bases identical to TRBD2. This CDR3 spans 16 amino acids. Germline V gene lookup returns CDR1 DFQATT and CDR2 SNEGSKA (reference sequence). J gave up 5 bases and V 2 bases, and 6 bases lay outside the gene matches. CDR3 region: CSARSLAGGQNNEQFF. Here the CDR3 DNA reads TGCAGTGCTAGATCACTAGCGGGAGGGCAAAACAATGAGCAGTTCTTC.

CDR3 protein: CASSEGLAGTGELFF. In DNA, the CDR3 is TGTGCCAGCAGCGAGGGACTAGCGGGCACCGGGGAGCTGTTTTTT. This chain connects TRBV7-2 to TRBJ2-2; TRBD2 matches 12 bases. J gave up 4 bases and V 5 bases, and 2 bases lay outside the gene matches. The CDR3 totals 15 residues. The germline CDR1 and CDR2 sequences are SGHTA and FQGNSA.

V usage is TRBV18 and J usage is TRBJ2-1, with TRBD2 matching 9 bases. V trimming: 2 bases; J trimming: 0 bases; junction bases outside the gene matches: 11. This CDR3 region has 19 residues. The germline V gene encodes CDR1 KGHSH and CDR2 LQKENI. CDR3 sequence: CASSPALAGSLSSYNEQFF. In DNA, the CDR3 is TGTGCCAGCTCACCAGCGCTAGCGGGATCTTTGAGCTCCTACAATGAGCAGTTCTTC. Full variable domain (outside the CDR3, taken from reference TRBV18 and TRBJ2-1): NAGVMQNPRHLVRRRGQEARLRCSPMKGHSHVYWYRQLPEEGLKFMVYLQKENIIDESGMPKERFSAEFPKEGPSILRIQQVVRGDSAAYFCASSPALAGSLSSYNEQFFGPGTRLTVL.

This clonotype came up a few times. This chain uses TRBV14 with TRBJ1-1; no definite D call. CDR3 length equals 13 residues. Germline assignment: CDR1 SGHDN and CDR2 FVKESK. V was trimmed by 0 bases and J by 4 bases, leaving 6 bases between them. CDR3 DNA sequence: TGTGCCAGCAGCCAAGATTGGGGCACTGAAGCTTTCTTT. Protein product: CASSQDWGTEAFF.

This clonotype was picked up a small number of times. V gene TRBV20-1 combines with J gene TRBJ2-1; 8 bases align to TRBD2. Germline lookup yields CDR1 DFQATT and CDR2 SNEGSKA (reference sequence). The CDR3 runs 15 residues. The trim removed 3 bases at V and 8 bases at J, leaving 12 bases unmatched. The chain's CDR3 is CSARPTRGGFDEQFF. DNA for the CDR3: TGCAGTGCTAGGCCTACCCGGGGGGGTTTCGATGAGCAGTTCTTC.

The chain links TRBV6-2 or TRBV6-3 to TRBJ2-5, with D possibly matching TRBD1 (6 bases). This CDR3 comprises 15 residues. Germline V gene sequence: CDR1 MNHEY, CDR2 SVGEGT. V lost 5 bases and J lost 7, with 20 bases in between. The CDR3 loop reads CASSPGTPRIRTQYF. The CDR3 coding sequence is TGTGCCAGCAGTCCCGGGACACCCAGGATTAGGACCCAGTACTTC.

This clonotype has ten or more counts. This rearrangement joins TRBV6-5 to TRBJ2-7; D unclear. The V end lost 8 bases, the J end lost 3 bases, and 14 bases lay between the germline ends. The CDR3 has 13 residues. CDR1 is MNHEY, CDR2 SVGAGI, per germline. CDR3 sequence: CASLLGIGYEQYF. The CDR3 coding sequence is TGTGCCAGCCTGTTGGGGATTGGCTACGAGCAGTACTTC.

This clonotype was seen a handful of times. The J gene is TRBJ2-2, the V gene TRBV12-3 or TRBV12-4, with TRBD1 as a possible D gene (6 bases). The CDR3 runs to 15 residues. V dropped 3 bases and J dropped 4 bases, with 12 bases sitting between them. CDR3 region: CASSFQQGFTGELFF. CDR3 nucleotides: TGTGCCAGCAGTTTCCAACAGGGTTTCACCGGGGAGCTGTTTTTT.

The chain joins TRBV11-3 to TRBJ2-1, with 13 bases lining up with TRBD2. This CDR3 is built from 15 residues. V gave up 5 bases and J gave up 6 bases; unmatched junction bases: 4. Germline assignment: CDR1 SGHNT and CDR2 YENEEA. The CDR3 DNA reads TGTGCCAGCAGCGGGAGACTAGCGGGAGGCAATGAGCAGTTCTTC. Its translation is CASSGRLAGGNEQFF. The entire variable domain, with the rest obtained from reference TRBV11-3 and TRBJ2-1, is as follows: EAGVVQSPRYKIIEKKQPVAFWCNPISGHNTLYWYLQNLGQGPELLIRYENEEAVDDSQLPKDRFSAERLKGVDSTLKIQPAELGDSAVYLCASSGRLAGGNEQFFGPGTRLTVL.

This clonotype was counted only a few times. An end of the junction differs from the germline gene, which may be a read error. The DNA of the CDR3 is TGCAGTGCTGGAGAGGAGGCGGGAAACGCCTACGAGCAGTACTTC. Protein sequence: CSAGEEAGNAYEQYF. This chain connects TRBV20-1 to TRBJ2-7, with a weak D call TRBD2 (6 bases). The length of the CDR3 is 15 residues. CDR1 is DFQATT, CDR2 SNEGSKA, per germline (reference sequence).